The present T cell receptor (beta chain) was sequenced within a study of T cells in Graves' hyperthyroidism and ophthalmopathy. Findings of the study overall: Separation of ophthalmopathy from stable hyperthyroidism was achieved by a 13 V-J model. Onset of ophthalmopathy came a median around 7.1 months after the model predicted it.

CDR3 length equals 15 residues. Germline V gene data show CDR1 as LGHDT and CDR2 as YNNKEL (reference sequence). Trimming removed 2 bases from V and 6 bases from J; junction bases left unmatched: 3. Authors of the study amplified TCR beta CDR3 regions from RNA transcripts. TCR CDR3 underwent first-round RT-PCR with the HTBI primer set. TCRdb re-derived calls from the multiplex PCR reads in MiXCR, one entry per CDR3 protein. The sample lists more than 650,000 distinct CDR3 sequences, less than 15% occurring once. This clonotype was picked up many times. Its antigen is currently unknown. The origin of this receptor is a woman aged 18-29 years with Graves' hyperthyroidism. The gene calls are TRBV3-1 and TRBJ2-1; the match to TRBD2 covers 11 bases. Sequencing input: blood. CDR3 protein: CASSQSLAGGNEQFF. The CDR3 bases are TGTGCCAGCAGCCAATCCCTAGCGGGAGGCAATGAGCAGTTCTTC.